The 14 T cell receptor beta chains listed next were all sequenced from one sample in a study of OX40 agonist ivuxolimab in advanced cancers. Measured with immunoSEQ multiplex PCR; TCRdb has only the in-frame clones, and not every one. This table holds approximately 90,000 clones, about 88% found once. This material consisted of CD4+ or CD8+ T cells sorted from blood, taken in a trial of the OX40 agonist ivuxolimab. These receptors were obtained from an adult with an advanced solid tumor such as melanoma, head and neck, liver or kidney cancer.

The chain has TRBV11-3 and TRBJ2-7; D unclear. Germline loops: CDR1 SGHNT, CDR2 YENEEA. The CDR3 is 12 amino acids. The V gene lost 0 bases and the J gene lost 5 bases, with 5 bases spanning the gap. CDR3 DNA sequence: TGTGCCAGCAGCTTAGAGACAAACGAGCAGTACTTC. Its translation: CASSLETNEQYF.

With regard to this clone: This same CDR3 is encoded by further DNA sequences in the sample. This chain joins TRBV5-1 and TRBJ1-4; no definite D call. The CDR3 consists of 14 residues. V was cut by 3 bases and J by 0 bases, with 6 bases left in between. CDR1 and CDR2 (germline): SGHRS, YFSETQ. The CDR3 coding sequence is TGCGCCAGCAGCTCTACAGCAACTAATGAAAAACTGTTTTTT. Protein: CASSSTATNEKLFF. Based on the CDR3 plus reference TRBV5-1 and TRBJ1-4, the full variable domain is KAGVTQTPRYLIKTRGQQVTLSCSPISGHRSVSWYQQTPGQGLQFLFEYFSETQRNKGNFPGRFSGRQFSNSRSEMNVSTLELGDSALYLCASSSTATNEKLFFGSGTQLSVL.

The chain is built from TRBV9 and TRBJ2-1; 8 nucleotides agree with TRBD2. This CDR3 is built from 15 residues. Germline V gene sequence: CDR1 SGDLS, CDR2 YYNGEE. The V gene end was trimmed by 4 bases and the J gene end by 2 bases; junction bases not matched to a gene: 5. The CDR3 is CASSSLGGAYNEQFF. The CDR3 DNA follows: TGTGCCAGCAGCTCCCTCGGGGGGGCCTACAATGAGCAGTTCTTC.

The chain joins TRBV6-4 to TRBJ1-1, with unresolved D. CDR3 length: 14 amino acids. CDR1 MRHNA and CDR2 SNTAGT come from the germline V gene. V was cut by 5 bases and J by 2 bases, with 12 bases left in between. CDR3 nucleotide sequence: TGTGCCAGCAGTAGATCAGAGTACAACACTGAAGCTTTCTTT. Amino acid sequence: CASSRSEYNTEAFF.

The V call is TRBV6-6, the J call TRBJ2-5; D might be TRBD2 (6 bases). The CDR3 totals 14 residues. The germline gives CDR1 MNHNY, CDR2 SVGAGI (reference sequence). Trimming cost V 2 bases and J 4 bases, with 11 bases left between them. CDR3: CASSYERRGETQYF. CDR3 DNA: TGTGCCAGCAGTTACGAACGGAGGGGAGAGACCCAGTACTTC.

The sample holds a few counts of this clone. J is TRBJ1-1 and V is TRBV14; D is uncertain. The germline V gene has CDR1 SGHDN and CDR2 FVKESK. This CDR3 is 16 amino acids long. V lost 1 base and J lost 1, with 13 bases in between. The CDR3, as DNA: TGTGCCAGCAGCCAAGGGAGATTACAGAGGAACACTGAAGCTTTCTTT. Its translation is CASSQGRLQRNTEAFF.

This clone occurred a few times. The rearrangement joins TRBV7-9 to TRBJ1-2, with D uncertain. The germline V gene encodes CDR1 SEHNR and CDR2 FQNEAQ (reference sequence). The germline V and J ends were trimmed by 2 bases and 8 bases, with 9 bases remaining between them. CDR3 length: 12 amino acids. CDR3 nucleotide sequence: TGTGCCAGCAGCTTACCGGGATACGGCTACACCTTC. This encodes CASSLPGYGYTF.

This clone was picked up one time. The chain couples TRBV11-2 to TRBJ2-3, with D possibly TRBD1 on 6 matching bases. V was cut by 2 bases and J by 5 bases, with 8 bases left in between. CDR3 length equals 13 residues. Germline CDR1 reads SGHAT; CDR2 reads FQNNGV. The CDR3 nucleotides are TGTGCCAGCAGCTTAAACAGGGAAGATACGCAGTATTTT. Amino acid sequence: CASSLNREDTQYF. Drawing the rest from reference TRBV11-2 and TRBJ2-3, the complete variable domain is EAGVAQSPRYKIIEKRQSVAFWCNPISGHATLYWYQQILGQGPKLLIQFQNNGVVDDSQLPKDRFSAERLKGVDSTLKIQPAKLEDSAVYLCASSLNREDTQYFGPGTRLTVL.

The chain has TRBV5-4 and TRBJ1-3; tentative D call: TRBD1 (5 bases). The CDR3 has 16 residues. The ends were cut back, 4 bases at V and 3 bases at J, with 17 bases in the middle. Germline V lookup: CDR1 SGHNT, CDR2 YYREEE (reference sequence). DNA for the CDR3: TGTGCCAGCAGCCCCCGAAGCGGGCAGGGTGGAAACACCATATATTTT. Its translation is CASSPRSGQGGNTIYF.

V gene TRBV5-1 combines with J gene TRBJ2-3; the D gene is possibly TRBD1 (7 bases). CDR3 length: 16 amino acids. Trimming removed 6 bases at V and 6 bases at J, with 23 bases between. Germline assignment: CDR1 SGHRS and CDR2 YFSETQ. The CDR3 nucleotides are TGCGCCAGCACGAGGGGGGACAGCCAAGGGTTTGATACGCAGTATTTT. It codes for CASTRGDSQGFDTQYF.

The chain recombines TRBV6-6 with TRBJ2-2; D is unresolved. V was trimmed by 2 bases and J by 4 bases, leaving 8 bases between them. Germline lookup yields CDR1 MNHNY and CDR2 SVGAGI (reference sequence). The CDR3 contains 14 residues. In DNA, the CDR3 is TGTGCCAGCAGTTACCTGGATGGCACCGGGGAGCTGTTTTTT. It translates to CASSYLDGTGELFF.

The DNA of the CDR3 is TGTGCCAGCAGCGCGGACACAGGGGGCTTTGGTGGCTACACCTTC. Amino acids: CASSADTGGFGGYTF. This chain links TRBV9 with TRBJ1-2, with 9 bases that match TRBD1. This CDR3 is 15 amino acids long. Germline values: CDR1 SGDLS, CDR2 YYNGEE. Trimming cost V 3 bases and J 7 bases; bases outside gene matches: 10.

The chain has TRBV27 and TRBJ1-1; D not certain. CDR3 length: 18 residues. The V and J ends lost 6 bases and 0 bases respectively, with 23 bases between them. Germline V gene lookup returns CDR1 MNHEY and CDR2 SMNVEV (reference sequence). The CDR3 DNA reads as TGTGCCAGCAGCTTAGCCCACCCCCAGAGGACCATGAACACTGAAGCTTTCTTT. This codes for CASSLAHPQRTMNTEAFF.

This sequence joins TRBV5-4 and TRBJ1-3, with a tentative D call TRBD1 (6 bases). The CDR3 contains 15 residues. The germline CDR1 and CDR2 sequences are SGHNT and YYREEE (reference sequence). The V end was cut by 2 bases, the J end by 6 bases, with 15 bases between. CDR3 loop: CASSLPGQGENTIYF. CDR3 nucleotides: TGTGCCAGCAGCTTACCGGGACAAGGGGAAAACACCATATATTTT.